Following are 13 T cell receptor beta chains from one sample sequenced in a study of blood T cell repertoires in COVID-19. The table came from immunoSEQ multiplex PCR; TCRdb's copy has only in-frame clones and leaves some out. This sample has a few hundred thousand clones; roughly 91% occur once, and the top ten carry roughly 2.8%. The sequenced sample was PBMCs or T cells enriched from blood (not recorded which). The receptors were gathered from a woman between 45 and 60 years old who had been exposed to COVID-19.

V usage is TRBV6-1 and J usage is TRBJ2-6; D might be TRBD2 (6 bases). Per germline, CDR1 MNHNS and CDR2 SASEGT. The CDR3 runs 18 residues. Trimming stripped 2 bases from V and 0 bases from J, with 14 bases between. In nucleotides, the CDR3 is TGTGCCAGCAGTGAATTCGAGACTAGGCTCTCTGGGGCCAACGTCCTGACTTTC. This translates into CASSEFETRLSGANVLTF.

This clone was seen once. The V call is TRBV5-1, the J call TRBJ1-1; D perhaps matches TRBD1 (6 bases). This CDR3 has 14 amino acids. Per the germline V gene, CDR1 is SGHRS and CDR2 is YFSETQ. V was pared by 2 bases and J by 3 bases, with 11 bases between. The CDR3 region is CASSLAGADTEAFF. DNA of the CDR3: TGCGCCAGCAGCTTAGCGGGGGCAGACACTGAAGCTTTCTTT.

This clone has just one count. This chain uses TRBV18 with TRBJ1-4; D gene ambiguous. CDR3 length: 15 residues. Germline values: CDR1 KGHSH, CDR2 LQKENI. V lost 1 base and J 3 bases, leaving 9 bases between the germline ends. The CDR3 sequence: CASSPQSQPNEKLFF. The DNA for the CDR3 is TGTGCCAGCTCACCACAGTCACAGCCTAATGAAAAACTGTTTTTT.

This clone appeared once. The chain couples TRBV6-5 to TRBJ2-7; a possible D gene is TRBD2 (5 bases). CDR3 length: 14 residues. CDR1 and CDR2 from the germline V gene are MNHEY and SVGAGI. The V gene lost 5 bases and the J gene lost 4 bases, with 15 bases spanning the gap. The CDR3 region is CASSLVRGNYEQYF. The DNA for the CDR3 is TGTGCCAGCAGTCTTGTACGGGGAAATTACGAGCAGTACTTC.

The chain has TRBV7-9 and TRBJ1-2; D is uncertain. Trimming left V 2 bases short and J 4 bases short, with 11 bases between. The germline CDR1 and CDR2 sequences are SEHNR and FQNEAQ (reference sequence). This CDR3 contains 14 residues. CDR3 bases: TGTGCCAGCAGCTTATCCGGGGATCTCTATGGCTACACCTTC. Amino acid sequence: CASSLSGDLYGYTF.

The chain has TRBV21-1 and TRBJ1-5; the DNA was not compared with TRBD1, the D call given in the table. TRBV21-1 is a documented pseudogene. The CDR3 runs 14 residues. The CDR3, as DNA: TGTGCCAGCAGCAAAGCAGGGGTTCATCAGCCCCAGCATTTT. Translation: CASSKAGVHQPQHF.

This chain links TRBV4-1 with TRBJ1-2, with D tentatively TRBD1 (5 bases). Looked up from germline, CDR1 is MGHRA and CDR2 is YSYEKL. The CDR3 has 13 amino acids. Trimming removed 6 bases at V and 2 bases at J, with 10 bases between. CDR3 loop: CASSQQENYGYTF. Here the CDR3 DNA reads TGCGCCAGCAGTCAACAGGAAAACTATGGCTACACCTTC.

This clone has a single count. The chain is built from TRBV5-4 and TRBJ2-6; tentative D call: TRBD1 (5 bases). The CDR3 runs 17 residues. Trimming stripped 4 bases from V and 0 bases from J, with 14 bases between. Germline values: CDR1 SGHNT, CDR2 YYREEE (reference sequence). CDR3 protein: CASSPETVSSGANVLTF. The CDR3 coding sequence is TGTGCCAGCAGCCCAGAGACAGTTTCCTCTGGGGCCAACGTCCTGACTTTC.

The rearrangement joins TRBV24-1 to TRBJ2-3; 10 bases match TRBD2. V was clipped by 3 bases and J by 3 bases; unmatched bases: 5. This CDR3 is built from 16 residues. Germline CDR1 is KGHDR and CDR2 is SFDVKD. Here the CDR3 DNA reads TGTGCCACCAGTGATCCTCCTAGCGGGAGTACAGATACGCAGTATTTT. Residues: CATSDPPSGSTDTQYF.

The V call is TRBV5-1, the J call TRBJ2-7; D remains ambiguous. Per the germline V gene, CDR1 is SGHRS and CDR2 is YFSETQ. Trimming removed 4 bases at V and 6 bases at J, with 11 bases between. The CDR3 length is 12 residues. The CDR3 nucleotides read TGCGCCAGCAGCCAGGTTTTTCGCGAGCAGTACTTC. It yields the protein CASSQVFREQYF.

The rearrangement joins TRBV6-5 to TRBJ2-3, with TRBD2 matching over 7 bases. CDR3 size: 14 residues. V dropped 8 bases and J dropped 6; count of bases not matched to a gene: 11. CDR1 is MNHEY and CDR2 is SVGAGI in the germline V gene. In DNA, the CDR3 is TGTGCCAGCCGGCGGGGCGGTAGCGGGGATACGCAGTATTTT. Amino acids: CASRRGGSGDTQYF.

The CDR3 nucleotides are TGCGCCAGCAGCTTGGAGGGAAAAGGGGTTCAGCCCCAGCATTTT. As protein: CASSLEGKGVQPQHF. This chain uses TRBV5-1 with TRBJ1-5; D is perhaps TRBD1 (5 bases). V was cut by 0 bases and J by 6 bases, with 13 bases left in between. The CDR3 consists of 15 residues. The germline V gene encodes CDR1 SGHRS and CDR2 YFSETQ.

This clone occurred once. This chain links TRBV6-5 with TRBJ1-5, with D unresolved. V lost 2 bases to trimming and J lost 3 bases, with 5 bases between them. Germline V gives CDR1 MNHEY, CDR2 SVGAGI. This CDR3 is 13 amino acids long. The CDR3 loop reads CASSYQANQPQHF. CDR3 DNA sequence: TGTGCCAGCAGTTACCAGGCCAATCAGCCCCAGCATTTT.